These 31 T cell receptor beta chains came from one sample sequenced in a study of blood T cell repertoires in COVID-19. Assay used: immunoSEQ multiplex PCR; TCRdb lists only in-frame clones, some missing. The sample includes about 300,000 clones, 70% to 90% of them seen just once. The specimen was PBMCs or T cells enriched from blood (not recorded which). The origin of the receptors is a woman aged 18-29 years who had recovered from COVID-19.

The chain is built from TRBV4-1 and TRBJ1-2; 7 bases agree with TRBD1. The CDR3 extends over 17 amino acids. Trimming cost V 3 bases and J 2 bases; bases outside gene matches: 12. Germline loops: CDR1 MGHRA, CDR2 YSYEKL. The CDR3 sequence: CASSQPIDLDRNYGYTF. CDR3 sequence (DNA): TGCGCCAGCAGCCAGCCAATTGATCTGGACAGGAACTATGGCTACACCTTC.

This chain links TRBV5-5 with TRBJ1-1; TRBD1 is a possible D gene (6 bases). Germline CDR1 is SGHKS and CDR2 is YYEKEE (reference sequence). The CDR3 length is 14 residues. With 4 bases removed from V and 0 bases from J, the gap between germline ends came to 10 bases. The CDR3 DNA reads as TGTGCCAGCAGCCCCGGGACACTGAACACTGAAGCTTTCTTT. Translated: CASSPGTLNTEAFF.

The chain links TRBV14 to TRBJ2-5; 13 bases match TRBD2. Germline V lookup: CDR1 SGHDN, CDR2 FVKESK. With V trimmed by 0 bases and J by 4 bases, 5 bases remained unmatched. The length of the CDR3 is 17 residues. This CDR3 reads CASSQELAGGLGETQYF. The CDR3 DNA sequence: TGTGCCAGCAGCCAAGAACTAGCGGGGGGGCTCGGAGAGACCCAGTACTTC. Based on the CDR3 plus reference TRBV14 and TRBJ2-5, the full variable domain is EAGVTQFPSHSVIEKGQTVTLRCDPISGHDNLYWYRRVMGKEIKFLLHFVKESKQDESGMPNNRFLAERTGGTYSTLKVQPAELEDSGVYFCASSQELAGGLGETQYFGPGTRLLVL.

J is TRBJ1-5 and V is TRBV2; weak D call: TRBD1 (5 bases). With 5 bases removed from V and 1 base from J, the gap between germline ends came to 12 bases. The CDR3 loop spans 15 amino acids. Germline CDR1 and CDR2: SNHLY and FYNNEI. The CDR3 DNA reads TGTGCCAGCAGTCTCGACAGTGGGAGCAATCAGCCCCAGCATTTT. This sequence encodes CASSLDSGSNQPQHF.

This clone was recorded a few times. The rearrangement links TRBV7-9 to TRBJ1-5; possibly TRBD1 for D (5 bases). V lost 4 bases, J lost 5 bases, and 9 bases lay in between. The CDR3 length is 13 residues. From germline, CDR1 is SEHNR and CDR2 FQNEAQ (reference sequence). The CDR3 DNA reads TGTGCCAGCAGCTCAACAGGAGATCAGCCCCAGCATTTT. It specifies CASSSTGDQPQHF.

The CDR3 reads CASSLGTGGDQPQHF. The CDR3 region has the DNA TGTGCCAGCAGCTTAGGGACGGGAGGGGATCAGCCCCAGCATTTT. The chain links TRBV7-2 to TRBJ1-5; tentatively, D is TRBD1 (5 bases). V was shortened by 1 base and J by 5 bases, with 12 bases between the two germline ends. The CDR3 spans 15 residues. Germline V lookup: CDR1 SGHTA, CDR2 FQGNSA.

The CDR3 loop reads CATADRGLSGANVLTF. CDR3 coding DNA: TGTGCCACCGCGGACAGGGGACTCTCCGGGGCCAACGTCCTGACTTTC. The rearrangement joins TRBV24-1 to TRBJ2-6; 9 positions match TRBD1. The CDR3 consists of 16 residues. The trim removed 9 bases at V and 4 bases at J, leaving 9 bases unmatched. The germline gives CDR1 KGHDR, CDR2 SFDVKD.

As DNA, the CDR3 is TGTGCCACCAGCACCGTAGTGGCAGGGGCAGCCAAAAACATTCAGTACTTC. Translated, it gives CATSTVVAGAAKNIQYF. The chain is built from TRBV15 and TRBJ2-4; TRBD1 is a possible D gene (6 bases). The V and J ends lost 4 bases and 0 bases respectively, with 16 bases between them. CDR1 is LNHNV, CDR2 YYDKDF, per germline (reference sequence). The CDR3 runs 17 residues.

The CDR3 DNA sequence: TGTGCCAGCACCCCCCGGGGAATTCAGCCCCAGCATTTT. Amino acid sequence: CASTPRGIQPQHF. This chain uses TRBV21-1 with TRBJ1-5. TRBV21-1 corresponds to a pseudogene. This CDR3 comprises 13 residues.

This clone was seen once. The chain couples TRBV11-2 to TRBJ2-5, with 8 positions matching TRBD1. CDR1 is SGHAT and CDR2 is FQNNGV in the germline V gene. J was trimmed by 5 bases and V by 5 bases; bases with no gene match: 4. This CDR3 is 13 amino acids long. The CDR3 region is CASSPQGAETQYF. DNA of the CDR3: TGTGCCAGCAGCCCGCAGGGGGCCGAGACCCAGTACTTC.

The chain joins TRBV29-1 to TRBJ1-2; TRBD1 is a possible D gene (6 bases). CDR3 size: 13 residues. Germline values: CDR1 SQVTM, CDR2 ANQGSEA. Trimming removed 7 bases at V and 7 bases at J, with 19 bases between. In DNA, the CDR3 is TGCAGCGCCACGGATACAGGGAGTTCTGGCTACACCTTC. Amino acid sequence: CSATDTGSSGYTF. The entire variable domain, with the rest obtained from reference TRBV29-1 and TRBJ1-2, is as follows: SAVISQKPSRDICQRGTSLTIQCQVDSQVTMMFWYRQQPGQSLTLIATANQGSEATYESGFVIDKFPISRPNLTFSTLTVSNMSPEDSSIYLCSATDTGSSGYTFGSGTRLTVV.

This clone was seen a handful of times. The chain carries TRBV5-4 and TRBJ1-1; D is undetermined. The CDR3 totals 12 residues. The V and J ends lost 0 bases and 5 bases respectively, with 5 bases between them. Germline V gives CDR1 SGHNT, CDR2 YYREEE (reference sequence). The CDR3 sequence is CASSLGRTEAFF. CDR3 in DNA: TGTGCCAGCAGCTTGGGGAGGACTGAAGCTTTCTTT.

This chain links TRBV5-6 with TRBJ1-2; 7 positions agree with TRBD1. V trimming: 4 bases; J trimming: 5 bases; junction bases outside the gene matches: 11. In germline, CDR1 is SGHDT, CDR2 YYEEEE. The CDR3 has 15 residues. As DNA, the CDR3 is TGTGCCAGCAGCCTGGTTGACAGGGCTGGGTATGGCTACACCTTC. As protein: CASSLVDRAGYGYTF.

The chain uses TRBV7-9 and TRBJ1-3; no firm D call. The CDR3 sequence is 15 residues long. The germline V and J ends were trimmed by 6 bases and 4 bases, with 16 bases remaining between them. The V gene's germline CDR1 is SEHNR and CDR2 FQNEAQ (reference sequence). The CDR3 sequence: CASSSRSLPGNTIYF. The CDR3 nucleotides read TGTGCCAGCAGTAGTCGTAGCTTGCCCGGAAACACCATATATTTT.

CDR3 loop: CAWQTQAVSEAFF. The CDR3 DNA follows: TGTGCCTGGCAGACACAGGCGGTCTCTGAAGCTTTCTTT. The gene calls are TRBV30 and TRBJ1-1, with D possibly matching TRBD1 (5 bases). The CDR3 runs 13 residues. V lost 5 bases and J 6 bases, leaving 16 bases between the germline ends. Germline loops: CDR1 GTSNPN, CDR2 SVGIG (reference sequence).

This clone was counted a single time. The CDR3 reads CASSLDLAGTDTQYF. The CDR3 nucleotides are TGCGCCAGCAGCTTGGACCTTGCGGGCACAGATACGCAGTATTTT. The chain is built from TRBV5-1 and TRBJ2-3; no firm D call. This CDR3 is 15 amino acids long. The germline V gene encodes CDR1 SGHRS and CDR2 YFSETQ. V lost 0 bases to trimming and J lost 1 base, with 9 bases between them.

The CDR3 region is CASSQVGTGVNTEAFF. CDR3 nucleotide sequence: TGCGCCAGCAGCCAAGTGGGGACAGGGGTGAACACTGAAGCTTTCTTT. The V call is TRBV4-1, the J call TRBJ1-1; 10 bases are shared with TRBD1. V lost 1 base to trimming and J lost 0 bases; unmatched junction nucleotides: 2. CDR3 length: 16 residues. The V gene's germline CDR1 is MGHRA and CDR2 YSYEKL.

This clone has more than one count but fewer than ten. J is TRBJ1-2 and V is TRBV30, with a possible D match to TRBD1 (6 bases). CDR1 and CDR2 (germline): GTSNPN, SVGIG (reference sequence). V lost 3 bases, J lost 6 bases, and 17 bases lay in between. This CDR3 spans 14 amino acids. The DNA for the CDR3 is TGTGCCTGGAGCTGGGACATTACGGAGGATGGCTACACCTTC. Its protein product is CAWSWDITEDGYTF.

V and J are TRBV27 and TRBJ2-1; D not resolved. V was pared by 5 bases and J by 0 bases, with 17 bases between. This CDR3 comprises 17 residues. In germline, CDR1 is MNHEY, CDR2 SMNVEV (reference sequence). The CDR3 protein is CASSPEEHPSSYNEQFF. The CDR3 DNA reads TGTGCCAGCAGTCCAGAGGAACACCCGAGCTCCTACAATGAGCAGTTCTTC.

This clone was counted between two and nine times. The V and J genes are TRBV11-2 and TRBJ2-3, with 8 bases identical to TRBD2. Germline-derived CDR1 and CDR2 are SGHAT and FQNNGV. V lost 1 base to trimming and J lost 10 bases; unmatched junction nucleotides: 4. The CDR3 length is 13 residues. CDR3 sequence: CASSLGAGVAQYF. CDR3 nucleotide sequence: TGTGCCAGCAGCTTAGGAGCGGGAGTGGCGCAGTATTTT.

The chain links TRBV5-3 to TRBJ2-2, with no clear D. TRBV5-3 is labeled an ORF, and its function is uncertain. V lost 0 bases and J 8 bases, leaving 8 bases between the germline ends. This CDR3 has 13 residues. The CDR3: CARSLVPRGELFF. DNA of the CDR3: TGTGCCAGAAGCTTGGTCCCGCGGGGGGAGCTGTTTTTT.

This clone was seen a single time. The chain combines TRBV5-1 with TRBJ2-7, with D perhaps TRBD2 (5 bases). The CDR3 is made up of 19 amino acids. Deletions cut 0 bases from V and 3 bases from J, with 25 bases between. Germline CDR1 and CDR2: SGHRS and YFSETQ. CDR3 DNA sequence: TGCGCCAGCAGCTTGGTAGGGTTACGGGGTCTCGTAAAAAACTACGAGCAGTACTTC. It codes for CASSLVGLRGLVKNYEQYF.

Comment on this clone: Different DNA sequences within this sample yield the same CDR3. The chain carries TRBV5-1 and TRBJ2-2; 8 positions agree with TRBD2. Germline CDR1 is SGHRS and CDR2 is YFSETQ. V shed 1 base and J 1 base; nucleotides not matched to a gene: 0. There are 15 residues in the CDR3. CDR3: CASSLLAGNTGELFF. The CDR3 region has the DNA TGCGCCAGCAGCTTGCTAGCGGGGAACACCGGGGAGCTGTTTTTT.

The chain employs TRBV6-5 and TRBJ2-5; 12 positions agree with TRBD2. The germline V gene has CDR1 MNHEY and CDR2 SVGAGI. This CDR3 comprises 14 residues. Trimming cost V 6 bases and J 3 bases; bases outside gene matches: 2. The CDR3, as DNA: TGTGCCAGCAGACGGACTAGCGGGGAAGAGACCCAGTACTTC. Translating gives CASRRTSGEETQYF.

The gene calls are TRBV4-1 and TRBJ1-2, with TRBD1 identical over 8 bases. The ends lost 3 bases at V and 4 bases at J; junction bases unmatched: 7. This CDR3 has 15 amino acids. Germline V lookup: CDR1 MGHRA, CDR2 YSYEKL. CDR3 region: CASSQETGAFYGYTF. The CDR3 region has the DNA TGCGCCAGCAGCCAGGAGACAGGGGCCTTCTATGGCTACACCTTC.

This sequence joins TRBV5-8 and TRBJ1-2; 9 bases are shared with TRBD1. Germline loops: CDR1 SGHTS, CDR2 YDEGEE. V gave up 4 bases and J gave up 6 bases; unmatched junction bases: 10. The CDR3 runs 15 residues. The CDR3 sequence is CASSPADRGKDGYTF. The CDR3 DNA sequence: TGTGCCAGCAGCCCGGCGGACAGGGGAAAGGATGGCTACACCTTC.

Regarding this clone: Other nucleotide sequences from this sample produce the same CDR3. The chain recombines TRBV6-5 with TRBJ1-6, with TRBD1 identical over 9 bases. Germline lookup yields CDR1 MNHEY and CDR2 SVGAGI. The CDR3 extends over 14 amino acids. The V and J ends lost 4 bases and 7 bases, in that order; junction bases with no gene match: 2. The CDR3 protein is CASSLQGANSPLHF. The CDR3, as DNA: TGTGCCAGCAGTTTACAGGGGGCCAATTCACCCCTCCACTTT.

The chain carries TRBV11-3 and TRBJ2-7; D perhaps matches TRBD1 (6 bases). Germline loops: CDR1 SGHNT, CDR2 YENEEA. This CDR3 spans 12 amino acids. The V end lost 5 bases, the J end lost 3 bases, and 8 bases lay between the germline ends. In nucleotides, the CDR3 is TGTGCCAGCAGCCCGGACAGCTACGAGCAGTACTTC. This encodes CASSPDSYEQYF. Full variable domain (rest looked up from reference TRBV11-3 and TRBJ2-7): EAGVVQSPRYKIIEKKQPVAFWCNPISGHNTLYWYLQNLGQGPELLIRYENEEAVDDSQLPKDRFSAERLKGVDSTLKIQPAELGDSAVYLCASSPDSYEQYFGPGTRLTVT.

The chain links TRBV6-5 to TRBJ1-1, with D uncertain. CDR1 and CDR2 from the germline V gene are MNHEY and SVGAGI. V was pared by 0 bases and J by 1 base, with 6 bases between. This CDR3 spans 14 amino acids. The CDR3: CASSYSYSNTEAFF. The CDR3 nucleotides are TGTGCCAGCAGTTACTCGTATTCGAACACTGAAGCTTTCTTT.

This clone was recorded only once. The chain couples TRBV5-5 to TRBJ2-3; no clear D gene. Germline V gives CDR1 SGHKS, CDR2 YYEKEE (reference sequence). The CDR3 has 15 residues. The ends were cut back, 2 bases at V and 2 bases at J, with 12 bases in the middle. The CDR3 spells CASSFGLTLTDTQYF. Here the CDR3 DNA reads TGTGCCAGCAGCTTCGGTCTAACCCTCACAGATACGCAGTATTTT. The entire variable domain, with the rest obtained from reference TRBV5-5 and TRBJ2-3, is as follows: DAGVTQSPTHLIKTRGQQVTLRCSPISGHKSVSWYQQVLGQGPQFIFQYYEKEERGRGNFPDRFSARQFPNYSSELNVNALLLGDSALYLCASSFGLTLTDTQYFGPGTRLTVL.

The chain carries TRBV7-6 and TRBJ2-5, with D possibly matching TRBD2 (6 bases). Germline CDR1 is SGHVS and CDR2 is FNYEAQ. The CDR3 spans 13 residues. Trimming removed 5 bases at V and 5 bases at J, with 12 bases between. The CDR3 sequence is CASSRTRGETQYF. In DNA form, the CDR3 reads TGTGCCAGCAGCCGAACCCGGGGGGAGACCCAGTACTTC.